These 16 T cell receptor beta chains were sequenced from one sample in a study of T-cell reconstitution after alpha-beta-depleted transplantation in children. A TCRbeta library incorporating unique molecular identifiers was prepared. MiXCR was run by TCRdb on the PCR reads, yielding one entry per CDR3 protein. The table lists around 200,000 distinct CDR3 sequences, about 6.4% of them singletons, with roughly 3% in the top ten. Sequencing used PBMCs from the stem cell graft donor, obtained from the stem cell graft. The receptor source for this set is a human donor who donated a stem cell graft to a child with Wiskott-Aldrich syndrome.

This clonotype was counted at least ten times. CDR3 sequence (DNA): TGTGCCAGCTCCCGCGGGGAGGCTGAAAAACTGTTTTTT. This translates into CASSRGEAEKLFF. The chain carries TRBV12-3 or TRBV12-4 and TRBJ1-4; unclear D gene. V was cut by 8 bases and J by 7 bases, with 14 bases left in between. This CDR3 has 13 residues.

The V gene is TRBV6-2 or TRBV6-3, the J gene TRBJ2-1; 11 bases are shared with TRBD2. V lost 6 bases, J lost 1 base, and 5 bases stayed unmatched. The CDR3 runs 16 residues. Germline loops: CDR1 MNHEY, CDR2 SVGEGT. The CDR3 nucleotides read TGTGCCAGCAGCCGATCTAGCGGGAGGTCCTACAATGAGCAGTTCTTC. Translated: CASSRSSGRSYNEQFF.

This rearrangement joins TRBV27 to TRBJ2-5, with unresolved D. CDR3 length: 14 amino acids. V lost 4 bases and J lost 5, with 14 bases in between. Germline V gene lookup returns CDR1 MNHEY and CDR2 SMNVEV (reference sequence). Here the CDR3 DNA reads TGTGCCAGCAGTTCTGCTGGGATCGGGGAGACCCAGTACTTC. Its translation is CASSSAGIGETQYF.

The chain joins TRBV5-1 to TRBJ2-1, with a weak D call TRBD2 (6 bases). V was cut by 4 bases and J by 11 bases, with 19 bases left in between. CDR1 and CDR2 from the germline V gene are SGHRS and YFSETQ. The CDR3 covers 14 residues. CDR3 residues: CASSPGWTEGKQFF. DNA of the CDR3: TGCGCCAGCAGCCCGGGGTGGACGGAGGGAAAGCAGTTCTTC. The full variable domain, with the rest looked up from reference TRBV5-1 and TRBJ2-1, is KAGVTQTPRYLIKTRGQQVTLSCSPISGHRSVSWYQQTPGQGLQFLFEYFSETQRNKGNFPGRFSGRQFSNSRSEMNVSTLELGDSALYLCASSPGWTEGKQFFGPGTRLTVL.

This clonotype has a count of ten or more. The rearrangement joins TRBV12-3 or TRBV12-4 to TRBJ1-5, with D uncertain. The CDR3 totals 15 residues. The V and J ends lost 4 bases and 0 bases respectively, with 10 bases between them. The CDR3 is CASSWGPYSNQPQHF. The CDR3 bases are TGTGCCAGCAGTTGGGGTCCTTATAGCAATCAGCCCCAGCATTTT.

This clonotype was detected ten times or more. The chain joins TRBV20-1 to TRBJ2-3, with D maybe TRBD2 (5 bases). V lost 0 bases and J lost 0, with 10 bases in between. CDR1 is DFQATT, CDR2 SNEGSKA, per germline (reference sequence). CDR3 length equals 15 residues. As DNA, the CDR3 is TGCAGTGCTAGAGATCCCCAGCGGAGCACAGATACGCAGTATTTT. This sequence encodes CSARDPQRSTDTQYF.

This chain links TRBV28 with TRBJ2-7, with TRBD1 matching 7 bases. Unmatched junction bases numbered 8, after V lost 6 bases and J lost 0 bases. Germline lookup yields CDR1 MDHEN and CDR2 SYDVKM. The CDR3 runs 15 residues. The CDR3: CASRFDRASSYEQYF. The CDR3 coding sequence is TGTGCCAGCAGATTCGACAGGGCCAGCTCCTACGAGCAGTACTTC. Using reference TRBV28 and TRBJ2-7 for the parts outside the CDR3, the full variable domain is DVKVTQSSRYLVKRTGEKVFLECVQDMDHENMFWYRQDPGLGLRLIYFSYDVKMKEKGDIPEGYSVSREKKERFSLILESASTNQTSMYLCASRFDRASSYEQYFGPGTRLTVT.

This clonotype was found many times. This chain links TRBV12-3 or TRBV12-4 with TRBJ1-5, with a tentative D call TRBD1 (6 bases). This CDR3 has 14 residues. Trimming took 5 bases from V and 11 from J, leaving 19 bases between them. CDR3 DNA: TGTGCCAGCAGTCCCGGGGGCCCCGGCAGGACCCAGCATTTT. Residues: CASSPGGPGRTQHF.

This clonotype was seen repeatedly, ten times or more. The chain couples TRBV7-9 to TRBJ1-1, with D hard to call. The CDR3 has 13 residues. Trimming cost V 2 bases and J 7 bases, with 11 bases left between them. The germline gives CDR1 SEHNR, CDR2 FQNEAQ (reference sequence). CDR3 nucleotide sequence: TGTGCCAGCAGCTTAACCACCAGCGGTGAAGCTTTCTTT. Amino acid sequence: CASSLTTSGEAFF.

CDR3 in DNA: TGTGCCAGCAGCTTACGCCCGGCGGGGGGAAACACCATATATTTT. Amino acids: CASSLRPAGGNTIYF. J is TRBJ1-3 and V is TRBV11-2; D is unresolved. Looked up from germline, CDR1 is SGHAT and CDR2 is FQNNGV. Trimming stripped 2 bases from V and 4 bases from J, with 12 bases between. CDR3 length: 15 amino acids.

This clonotype was counted many times. The J gene is TRBJ1-3, the V gene TRBV6-6; D is possibly TRBD1 (5 bases). CDR1 and CDR2 (germline): MNHNY, SVGAGI (reference sequence). This CDR3 has 14 amino acids. The V end lost 2 bases, the J end lost 3 bases, and 8 bases lay between the germline ends. This chain's CDR3 is CASSYLQGGNTIYF. The CDR3 DNA sequence: TGTGCCAGCAGTTACCTTCAGGGTGGAAACACCATATATTTT.

The table lists this clonotype with many counts. This rearrangement joins TRBV7-8 to TRBJ2-7; a possible D gene is TRBD2 (6 bases). The V end was cut by 4 bases, the J end by 3 bases, with 13 bases between. The CDR3 runs 14 residues. Germline V gene lookup returns CDR1 SGHVS and CDR2 FQNEAQ. The CDR3 loop is CASSSGLILYEQYF. The CDR3 DNA reads TGTGCCAGCAGCTCGGGACTGATTCTCTACGAGCAGTACTTC. Looking up the rest from reference TRBV7-8 and TRBJ2-7 gives the full variable domain: GAGVSQSPRYKVAKRGQDVALRCDPISGHVSLFWYQQALGQGPEFLTYFQNEAQLDKSGLPSDRFFAERPEGSVSTLKIQRTQQEDSAVYLCASSSGLILYEQYFGPGTRLTVT.

This clonotype was counted at least ten times. The chain links TRBV20-1 to TRBJ1-1; no firm D call. This CDR3 is 13 amino acids long. CDR1 is DFQATT, CDR2 SNEGSKA, per germline (reference sequence). Trimming pared 0 bases from V and 5 bases from J, leaving 10 bases between. As DNA, the CDR3 is TGCAGTGCTAGAGAGGGAGGATTTACTGAAGCTTTCTTT. Residues: CSAREGGFTEAFF.

On this clonotype: A much larger clone lies one base from this, so it may be a read error. V usage is TRBV9 and J usage is TRBJ2-2; D is perhaps TRBD2 (5 bases). This CDR3 contains 15 residues. CDR1 and CDR2 (germline): SGDLS, YYNGEE. CDR3 residues: CASSVDGPNTGDLFF. CDR3 in DNA: TGTGCCAGCAGCGTAGACGGACCGAACACCGGGGATCTGTTTTTT.

This clonotype was picked up many times. The chain carries TRBV29-1 and TRBJ2-4; D is unclear. CDR3 length equals 13 residues. From germline, CDR1 is SQVTM and CDR2 ANQGSEA. Trimming cost V 0 bases and J 8 bases, with 11 bases left between them. CDR3 sequence (DNA): TGCAGCGTTGAAGAGACTCGACGTGACATTCAGTACTTC. Residues: CSVEETRRDIQYF.

This clonotype was recorded at least ten times. The V call is TRBV28, the J call TRBJ2-7, with D possibly being TRBD1 or TRBD2 (6 bases each). This CDR3 contains 14 residues. Trimming stripped 7 bases from V and 6 bases from J, with 19 bases between. Germline V gene sequence: CDR1 MDHEN, CDR2 SYDVKM. CDR3 nucleotides: TGTGCCAGCACCAGGGAGGACAGACGGGGCGAGCAGTACTTC. This codes for CASTREDRRGEQYF.